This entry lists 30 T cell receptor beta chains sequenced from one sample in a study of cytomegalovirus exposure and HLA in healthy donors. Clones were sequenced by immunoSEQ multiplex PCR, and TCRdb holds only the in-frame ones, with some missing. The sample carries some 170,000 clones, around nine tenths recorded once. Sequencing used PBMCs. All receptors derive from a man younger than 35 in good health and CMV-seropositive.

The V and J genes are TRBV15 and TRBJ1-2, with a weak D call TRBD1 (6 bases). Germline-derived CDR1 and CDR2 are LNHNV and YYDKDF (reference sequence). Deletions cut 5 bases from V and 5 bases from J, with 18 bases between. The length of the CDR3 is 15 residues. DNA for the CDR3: TGTGCCACCAGCCCCCGGGGGGGCCACCATTATGGCTACACCTTC. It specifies CATSPRGGHHYGYTF.

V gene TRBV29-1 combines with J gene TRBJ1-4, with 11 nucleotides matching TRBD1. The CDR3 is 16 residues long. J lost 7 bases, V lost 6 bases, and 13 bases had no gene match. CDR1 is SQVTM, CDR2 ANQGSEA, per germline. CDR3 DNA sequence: TGCAGCGTGAGGGGGACAGGGGGTATATTGGCTGAAAAACTGTTTTTT. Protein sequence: CSVRGTGGILAEKLFF.

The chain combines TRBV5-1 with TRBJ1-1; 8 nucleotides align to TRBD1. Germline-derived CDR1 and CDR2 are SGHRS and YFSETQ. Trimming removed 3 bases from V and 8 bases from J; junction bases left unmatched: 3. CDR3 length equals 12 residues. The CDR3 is CASSWGQVEAFF. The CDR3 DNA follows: TGCGCCAGCAGCTGGGGACAGGTAGAAGCTTTCTTT.

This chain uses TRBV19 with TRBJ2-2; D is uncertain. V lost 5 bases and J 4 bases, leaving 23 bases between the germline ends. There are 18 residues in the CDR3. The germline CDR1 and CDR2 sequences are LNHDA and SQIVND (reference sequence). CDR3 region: CASSPEEMSPESTGELFF. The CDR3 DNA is TGTGCCAGTAGTCCTGAGGAGATGTCCCCGGAGAGCACCGGGGAGCTGTTTTTT.

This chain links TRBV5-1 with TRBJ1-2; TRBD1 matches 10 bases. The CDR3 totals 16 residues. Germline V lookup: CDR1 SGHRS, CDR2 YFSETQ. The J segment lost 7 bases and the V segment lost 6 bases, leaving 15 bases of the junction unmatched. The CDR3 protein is CASTNVPGQGNPGYTF. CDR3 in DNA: TGCGCCAGCACTAACGTACCGGGACAGGGGAATCCTGGCTACACCTTC.

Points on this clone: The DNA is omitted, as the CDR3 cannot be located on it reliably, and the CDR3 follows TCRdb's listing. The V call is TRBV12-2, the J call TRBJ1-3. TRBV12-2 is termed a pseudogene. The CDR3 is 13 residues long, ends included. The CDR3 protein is CASRVGGGNTIYF.

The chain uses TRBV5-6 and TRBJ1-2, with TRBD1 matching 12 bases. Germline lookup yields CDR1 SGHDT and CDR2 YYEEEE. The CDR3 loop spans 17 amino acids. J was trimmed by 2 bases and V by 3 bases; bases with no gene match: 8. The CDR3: CASSSLGTGGQNYGYTF. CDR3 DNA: TGTGCCAGCAGCTCGTTAGGGACAGGGGGCCAAAACTATGGCTACACCTTC.

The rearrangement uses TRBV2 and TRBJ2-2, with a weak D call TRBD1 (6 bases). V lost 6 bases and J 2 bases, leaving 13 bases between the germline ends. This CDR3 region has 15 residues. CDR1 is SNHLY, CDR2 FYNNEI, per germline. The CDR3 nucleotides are TGTGCCAGCAGCCATACAGGGATTAACACCGGGGAGCTGTTTTTT. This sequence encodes CASSHTGINTGELFF.

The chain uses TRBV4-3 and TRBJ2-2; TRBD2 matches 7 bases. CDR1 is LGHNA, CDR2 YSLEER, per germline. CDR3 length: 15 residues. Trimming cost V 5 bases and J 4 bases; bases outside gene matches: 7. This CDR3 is CASSRVAGGTGELFF. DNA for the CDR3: TGCGCCAGCAGCAGAGTAGCGGGCGGCACCGGGGAGCTGTTTTTT.

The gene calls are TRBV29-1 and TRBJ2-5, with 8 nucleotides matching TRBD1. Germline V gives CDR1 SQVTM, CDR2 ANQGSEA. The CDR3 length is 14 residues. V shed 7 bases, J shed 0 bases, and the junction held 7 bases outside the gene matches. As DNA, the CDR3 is TGCAGCGCCCCGGACAGGGTTGACCAAGAGACCCAGTACTTC. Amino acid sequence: CSAPDRVDQETQYF.

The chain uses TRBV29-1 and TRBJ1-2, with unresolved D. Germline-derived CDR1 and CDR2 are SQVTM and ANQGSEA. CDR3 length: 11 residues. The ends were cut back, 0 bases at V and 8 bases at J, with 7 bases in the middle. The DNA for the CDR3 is TGCAGCGTTGAAGAGAGGCGCGGCTACACCTTC. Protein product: CSVEERRGYTF.

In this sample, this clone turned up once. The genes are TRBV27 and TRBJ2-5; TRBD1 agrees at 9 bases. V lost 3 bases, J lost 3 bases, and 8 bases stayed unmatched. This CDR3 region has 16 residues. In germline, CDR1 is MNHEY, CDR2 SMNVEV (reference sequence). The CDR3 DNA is TGTGCCAGCAGTTTTTCAGGTGGACAGGGGAAAGAGACCCAGTACTTC. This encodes CASSFSGGQGKETQYF.

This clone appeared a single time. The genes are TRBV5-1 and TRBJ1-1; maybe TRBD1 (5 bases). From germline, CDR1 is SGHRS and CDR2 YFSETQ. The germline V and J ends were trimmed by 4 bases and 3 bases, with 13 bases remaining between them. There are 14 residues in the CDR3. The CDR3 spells CASSRRGVDTEAFF. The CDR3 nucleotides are TGCGCCAGCAGCCGCCGGGGGGTGGACACTGAAGCTTTCTTT.

This CDR3 is CASSHGDRDFYGYTF. The CDR3 region has the DNA TGCGCCAGCAGCCATGGGGACAGGGATTTTTATGGCTACACCTTC. The chain is built from TRBV5-1 and TRBJ1-2, with 9 bases identical to TRBD1. CDR1 SGHRS and CDR2 YFSETQ come from the germline V gene. This CDR3 is 15 amino acids long. With V trimmed by 4 bases and J by 5 bases, 9 bases remained unmatched. Based on the CDR3 plus reference TRBV5-1 and TRBJ1-2, the full variable domain is KAGVTQTPRYLIKTRGQQVTLSCSPISGHRSVSWYQQTPGQGLQFLFEYFSETQRNKGNFPGRFSGRQFSNSRSEMNVSTLELGDSALYLCASSHGDRDFYGYTFGSGTRLTVV.

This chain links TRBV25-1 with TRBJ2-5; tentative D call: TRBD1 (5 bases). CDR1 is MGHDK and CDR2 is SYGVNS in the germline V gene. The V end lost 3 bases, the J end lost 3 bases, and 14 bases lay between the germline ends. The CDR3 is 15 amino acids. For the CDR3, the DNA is TGTGCCAGCAGTGATTTCAGGGTGGAGAAAGAGACCCAGTACTTC. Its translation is CASSDFRVEKETQYF.

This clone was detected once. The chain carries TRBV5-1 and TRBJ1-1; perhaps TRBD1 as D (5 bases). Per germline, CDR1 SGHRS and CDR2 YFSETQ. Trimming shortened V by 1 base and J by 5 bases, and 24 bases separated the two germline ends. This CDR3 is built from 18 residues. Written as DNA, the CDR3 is TGCGCCAGCAGCTTGTACCCCCCAAGGACGGGGGTCGGGACTGAAGCTTTCTTT. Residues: CASSLYPPRTGVGTEAFF.

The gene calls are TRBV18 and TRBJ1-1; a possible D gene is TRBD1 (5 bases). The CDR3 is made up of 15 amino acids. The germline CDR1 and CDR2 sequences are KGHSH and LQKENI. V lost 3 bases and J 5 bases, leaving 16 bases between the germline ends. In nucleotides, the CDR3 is TGTGCCAGCTCACCGGGGGGGAGTTGGTTGACTGAAGCTTTCTTT. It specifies CASSPGGSWLTEAFF.

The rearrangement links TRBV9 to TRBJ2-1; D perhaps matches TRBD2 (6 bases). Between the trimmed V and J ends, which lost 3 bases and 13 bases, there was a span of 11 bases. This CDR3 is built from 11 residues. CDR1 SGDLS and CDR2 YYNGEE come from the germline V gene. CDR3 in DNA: TGTGCCAGCAGCGCCCGGGACTCACAGTTCTTC. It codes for CASSARDSQFF. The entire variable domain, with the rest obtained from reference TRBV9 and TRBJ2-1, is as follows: DSGVTQTPKHLITATGQRVTLRCSPRSGDLSVYWYQQSLDQGLQFLIQYYNGEERAKGNILERFSAQQFPDLHSELNLSSLELGDSALYFCASSARDSQFFGPGTRLTVL.

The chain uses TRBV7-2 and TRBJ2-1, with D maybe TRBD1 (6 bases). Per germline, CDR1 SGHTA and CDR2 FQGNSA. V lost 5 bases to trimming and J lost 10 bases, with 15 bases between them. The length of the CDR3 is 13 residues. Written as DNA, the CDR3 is TGTGCCAGCAGCGGCCAGGCCAGGGGCGAGCAGTTCTTC. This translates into CASSGQARGEQFF.

The CDR3 coding sequence is TGTGCCAGCTCACCGTATAGCGAGAACACCGGGGAGCTGTTTTTT. This gives the protein CASSPYSENTGELFF. The chain combines TRBV18 with TRBJ2-2, with D possibly matching TRBD2 (5 bases). This CDR3 has 15 residues. The V and J ends lost 3 bases and 1 base respectively, with 9 bases between them. The germline V gene has CDR1 KGHSH and CDR2 LQKENI. Looking up the rest from reference TRBV18 and TRBJ2-2 gives the full variable domain: NAGVMQNPRHLVRRRGQEARLRCSPMKGHSHVYWYRQLPEEGLKFMVYLQKENIIDESGMPKERFSAEFPKEGPSILRIQQVVRGDSAAYFCASSPYSENTGELFFGEGSRLTVL.

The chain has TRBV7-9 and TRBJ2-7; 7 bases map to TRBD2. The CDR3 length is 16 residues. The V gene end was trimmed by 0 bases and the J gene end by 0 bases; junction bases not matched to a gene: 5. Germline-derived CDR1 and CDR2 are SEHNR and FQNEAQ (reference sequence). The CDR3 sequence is CASSLASGSSSYEQYF. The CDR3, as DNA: TGTGCCAGCAGCTTAGCTAGCGGGTCGAGCTCCTACGAGCAGTACTTC.

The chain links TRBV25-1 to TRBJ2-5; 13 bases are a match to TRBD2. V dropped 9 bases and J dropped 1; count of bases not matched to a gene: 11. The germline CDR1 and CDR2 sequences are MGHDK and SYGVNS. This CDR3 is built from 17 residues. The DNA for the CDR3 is TGTGCCAGTTCAGCACTAGCGGGAGGGCCACGCCAAGAGACCCAGTACTTC. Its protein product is CASSALAGGPRQETQYF.

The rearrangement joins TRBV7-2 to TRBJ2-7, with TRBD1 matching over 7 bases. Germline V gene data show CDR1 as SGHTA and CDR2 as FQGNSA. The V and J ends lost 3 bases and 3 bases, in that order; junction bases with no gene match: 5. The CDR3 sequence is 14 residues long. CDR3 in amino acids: CASSLTGRGYEQYF. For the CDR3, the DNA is TGTGCCAGCAGCTTGACAGGGCGAGGCTACGAGCAGTACTTC.

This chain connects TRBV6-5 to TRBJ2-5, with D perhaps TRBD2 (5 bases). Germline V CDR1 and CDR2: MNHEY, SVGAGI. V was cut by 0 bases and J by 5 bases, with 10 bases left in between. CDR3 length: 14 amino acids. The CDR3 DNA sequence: TGTGCCAGCAGTTACTCATCCCCGGGGGAGACCCAGTACTTC. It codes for CASSYSSPGETQYF.

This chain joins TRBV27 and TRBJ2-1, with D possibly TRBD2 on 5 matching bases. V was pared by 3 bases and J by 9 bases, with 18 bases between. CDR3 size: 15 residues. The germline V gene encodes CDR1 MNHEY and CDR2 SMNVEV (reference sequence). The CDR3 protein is CASSFFPLARREQFF. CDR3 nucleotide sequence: TGTGCCAGCAGTTTCTTCCCCCTAGCCCGCCGTGAGCAGTTCTTC.

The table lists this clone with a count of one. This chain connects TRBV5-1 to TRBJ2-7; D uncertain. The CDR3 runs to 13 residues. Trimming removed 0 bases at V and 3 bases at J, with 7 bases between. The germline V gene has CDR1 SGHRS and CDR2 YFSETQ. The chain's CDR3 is CASSLDTFYEQYF. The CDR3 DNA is TGCGCCAGCAGCTTGGACACGTTCTACGAGCAGTACTTC.

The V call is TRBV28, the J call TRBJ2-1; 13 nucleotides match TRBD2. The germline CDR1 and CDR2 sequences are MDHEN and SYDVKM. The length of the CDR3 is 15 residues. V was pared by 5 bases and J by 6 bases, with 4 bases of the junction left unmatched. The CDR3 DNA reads TGTGCCAGCAGTCCCGGACTAGCGGGAGCCAATGAGCAGTTCTTC. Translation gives CASSPGLAGANEQFF.

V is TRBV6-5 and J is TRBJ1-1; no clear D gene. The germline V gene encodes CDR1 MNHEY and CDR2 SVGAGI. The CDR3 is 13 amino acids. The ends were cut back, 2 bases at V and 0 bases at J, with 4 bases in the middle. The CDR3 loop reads CASSYSMNTEAFF. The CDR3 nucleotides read TGTGCCAGCAGTTACAGCATGAACACTGAAGCTTTCTTT.

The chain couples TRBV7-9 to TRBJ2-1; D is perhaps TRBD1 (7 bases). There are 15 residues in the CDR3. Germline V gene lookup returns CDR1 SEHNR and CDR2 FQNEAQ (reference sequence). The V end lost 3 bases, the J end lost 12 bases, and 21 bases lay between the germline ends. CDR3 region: CASSLFGRGDEMQFF. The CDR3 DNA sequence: TGTGCCAGCAGCTTGTTTGGCAGGGGGGACGAGATGCAGTTCTTC.

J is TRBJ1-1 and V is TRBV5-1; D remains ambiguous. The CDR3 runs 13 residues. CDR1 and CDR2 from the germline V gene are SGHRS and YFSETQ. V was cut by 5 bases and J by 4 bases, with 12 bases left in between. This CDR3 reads CASSVGSGTEAFF. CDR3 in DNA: TGCGCCAGCAGTGTGGGTTCGGGCACTGAAGCTTTCTTT.